A single sample gave rise to the 25 T cell receptor beta chains below, sequenced in a study of blood T cell repertoires in COVID-19. The assay was immunoSEQ multiplex PCR, and TCRdb's table has in-frame clones only and misses some. This table has some 150,000 clones, around 87% appearing once. The source material was peripheral blood. Receptors were obtained from a man aged 45-60 years with active COVID-19.

The rearrangement uses TRBV7-2 and TRBJ2-3; possible D gene TRBD2, 6 bases. Trimming took off 1 base at V and 4 bases at J, with 9 bases between the two ends. Germline CDR1 reads SGHTA; CDR2 reads FQGNSA. The length of the CDR3 is 14 residues. The CDR3 reads CASSLEGGADTQYF. The DNA for the CDR3 is TGTGCCAGCAGCTTAGAAGGAGGGGCAGATACGCAGTATTTT.

V gene TRBV5-1 combines with J gene TRBJ1-5, with a weak D call TRBD1 (5 bases). Germline lookup yields CDR1 SGHRS and CDR2 YFSETQ. The germline V and J ends were trimmed by 4 bases and 1 base, with 12 bases remaining between them. The CDR3 consists of 15 residues. The DNA of the CDR3 is TGCGCCAGCAGCCTGGACAAGGGGAGCAATCAGCCCCAGCATTTT. This sequence encodes CASSLDKGSNQPQHF.

The V and J genes are TRBV6-5 and TRBJ1-2; D is unclear. CDR3 size: 14 residues. Trimming left V 0 bases short and J 8 bases short, with 13 bases between. Germline assignment: CDR1 MNHEY and CDR2 SVGAGI. CDR3 amino acids: CASSYSAGVGGYTF. The DNA of the CDR3 is TGTGCCAGCAGTTACTCGGCCGGGGTCGGCGGCTACACCTTC.

In its sample, this clone was seen a few times. The chain carries TRBV5-3 and TRBJ1-2, with D perhaps TRBD1 (6 bases). TRBV5-3 is an open reading frame, and its role is uncertain. V dropped 3 bases and J dropped 4 bases, with 13 bases sitting between them. This CDR3 contains 14 residues. The CDR3 reads CARSSNREGYGYTF. As DNA, the CDR3 is TGTGCCAGAAGCTCTAACAGGGAAGGCTATGGCTACACCTTC.

The V gene is TRBV30, the J gene TRBJ1-1; 7 nucleotides line up with TRBD1. V gave up 4 bases and J gave up 4 bases; unmatched junction bases: 6. From germline, CDR1 is GTSNPN and CDR2 SVGIG (reference sequence). There are 13 residues in the CDR3. The CDR3 sequence is CAWTLPGGTEAFF. Here the CDR3 DNA reads TGTGCCTGGACCCTTCCAGGGGGCACTGAAGCTTTCTTT.

The chain has TRBV7-3 and TRBJ2-7; 8 positions agree with TRBD1. V lost 5 bases, J lost 7 bases, and 10 bases stayed unmatched. Germline CDR1 and CDR2: SGHTA and FQGTGA. The CDR3 has 14 amino acids. The CDR3 sequence: CASSQGQGAEEQYF. CDR3 DNA sequence: TGTGCCAGCAGCCAAGGGCAGGGGGCCGAGGAGCAGTACTTC.

This chain connects TRBV20-1 to TRBJ1-5; tentative D call: TRBD1 (6 bases). CDR1 and CDR2 (germline): DFQATT, SNEGSKA (reference sequence). Trimming pared 3 bases from V and 6 bases from J, leaving 12 bases between. CDR3 size: 13 residues. CDR3 coding DNA: TGCAGTGCTAGTGACAGGCACGGTCAGCCCCAGCATTTT. Its protein is CSASDRHGQPQHF.

The CDR3 region has the DNA TGTGCCAGCAGTCCCCAGGGGAATGAGCAGTTCTTC. Its translation is CASSPQGNEQFF. The rearrangement uses TRBV25-1 and TRBJ2-1; possible D gene TRBD1, 6 bases. The CDR3 is made up of 12 amino acids. Deletions cut 5 bases from V and 7 bases from J, with 9 bases between. Germline loops: CDR1 MGHDK, CDR2 SYGVNS. Based on the CDR3 plus reference TRBV25-1 and TRBJ2-1, the full variable domain is EADIYQTPRYLVIGTGKKITLECSQTMGHDKMYWYQQDPGMELHLIHYSYGVNSTEKGDLSSESTVSRIRTEHFPLTLESARPSHTSQYLCASSPQGNEQFFGPGTRLTVL.

The V gene is TRBV6-2 or TRBV6-3, the J gene TRBJ2-1, with D tentatively TRBD2 (7 bases). V gave up 2 bases and J gave up 3 bases, with 11 bases separating them. Germline V CDR1 and CDR2: MNHEY, SVGEGT. The CDR3 spans 15 residues. As DNA, the CDR3 is TGTGCCAGCAGTTACGGGGGGGCCTACTACAATGAGCAGTTCTTC. Amino acids: CASSYGGAYYNEQFF.

The chain carries TRBV6-5 and TRBJ1-1, with 9 positions matching TRBD1. V gave up 4 bases and J gave up 6 bases; unmatched junction bases: 3. Germline CDR1 reads MNHEY; CDR2 reads SVGAGI. CDR3 length: 13 amino acids. The CDR3 region has the DNA TGTGCCAGCAGTTTCGGACAGGGGCCTGAAGCTTTCTTT. It is translated as CASSFGQGPEAFF.

V and J are TRBV5-1 and TRBJ1-5, with 7 nucleotides matching TRBD1. Germline V lookup: CDR1 SGHRS, CDR2 YFSETQ. The CDR3 contains 18 residues. The ends lost 5 bases at V and 0 bases at J; junction bases unmatched: 14. This CDR3 reads CASSSGTEPFYSNQPQHF. CDR3 DNA sequence: TGCGCCAGCAGTTCCGGGACAGAACCGTTTTATAGCAATCAGCCCCAGCATTTT.

CDR3 residues: CASSPGLAGGEETQYF. The CDR3 nucleotides are TGTGCCAGCTCACCGGGACTAGCGGGGGGAGAAGAGACCCAGTACTTC. The chain combines TRBV18 with TRBJ2-5; 15 bases are a match to TRBD2. Per germline, CDR1 KGHSH and CDR2 LQKENI. The junction had 2 bases not matched to a gene; V was cut back by 3 bases and J by 3 bases. The CDR3 has 16 amino acids.

The chain has TRBV6-5 and TRBJ2-2; D call uncertain. The CDR3 contains 12 residues. The germline CDR1 and CDR2 sequences are MNHEY and SVGAGI. Deletions cut 8 bases from V and 3 bases from J, with 7 bases between. This CDR3 is CASVGDTGELFF. The CDR3 coding sequence is TGTGCCAGCGTCGGTGACACCGGGGAGCTGTTTTTT.

This chain links TRBV9 with TRBJ1-3; D is undetermined. V was trimmed by 3 bases and J by 0 bases, leaving 10 bases between them. The germline V gene has CDR1 SGDLS and CDR2 YYNGEE. The CDR3 loop spans 15 amino acids. CDR3 residues: CASSGRDYSGNTIYF. CDR3 coding DNA: TGTGCCAGCAGCGGAAGAGACTACTCTGGAAACACCATATATTTT.

V gene TRBV9 combines with J gene TRBJ2-1, with 8 bases that match TRBD2. The CDR3 loop spans 17 amino acids. Germline values: CDR1 SGDLS, CDR2 YYNGEE. V gave up 3 bases and J gave up 5 bases; unmatched junction bases: 13. CDR3 region: CASSGRSGGLWDNEQFF. DNA for the CDR3: TGTGCCAGCAGCGGAAGGTCGGGGGGGCTGTGGGACAATGAGCAGTTCTTC.

V is TRBV15 and J is TRBJ1-2; 9 bases are shared with TRBD1. V lost 4 bases to trimming and J lost 8 bases; unmatched junction nucleotides: 11. Germline values: CDR1 LNHNV, CDR2 YYDKDF (reference sequence). The CDR3 runs to 15 residues. CDR3 bases: TGTGCCACCAGCATCAGGGACAGGGAAAGCCTGGGCTACACCTTC. Translated: CATSIRDRESLGYTF.

The chain couples TRBV25-1 to TRBJ1-6, with 10 bases identical to TRBD1. The CDR3 totals 14 residues. Germline V CDR1 and CDR2: MGHDK, SYGVNS. J was trimmed by 9 bases and V by 7 bases; bases with no gene match: 6. The CDR3 nucleotides are TGTGCCAGCAACCTCGGGACAGGGGCTTCACCCCTCCACTTT. It codes for CASNLGTGASPLHF.

This sequence joins TRBV28 and TRBJ2-7; possibly TRBD2 for D (6 bases). The CDR3 has 11 residues. The V end was cut by 9 bases, the J end by 9 bases, with 15 bases between. Germline CDR1 is MDHEN and CDR2 is SYDVKM. The CDR3 reads CASGGAQTQYF. CDR3 DNA sequence: TGTGCCAGTGGAGGGGCGCAGACGCAGTACTTC. The full variable domain, in which reference TRBV28 and TRBJ2-7 provide the parts outside the CDR3, is DVKVTQSSRYLVKRTGEKVFLECVQDMDHENMFWYRQDPGLGLRLIYFSYDVKMKEKGDIPEGYSVSREKKERFSLILESASTNQTSMYLCASGGAQTQYFGPGTRLTVT.

V is TRBV7-9 and J is TRBJ1-3; D gene unclear. Germline loops: CDR1 SEHNR, CDR2 FQNEAQ (reference sequence). This CDR3 is 17 amino acids long. V was cut by 0 bases and J by 0 bases, with 12 bases left in between. The CDR3 spells CASSLAVWASSGNTIYF. The DNA of the CDR3 is TGTGCCAGCAGCTTAGCAGTCTGGGCGAGCTCTGGAAACACCATATATTTT.

The chain recombines TRBV27 with TRBJ2-5; D is undetermined. The CDR3 is made up of 12 amino acids. V lost 6 bases, J lost 0 bases, and 5 bases lay in between. Per the germline V gene, CDR1 is MNHEY and CDR2 is SMNVEV (reference sequence). The CDR3 DNA reads TGTGCCAGCAGCCCGTACCAAGAGACCCAGTACTTC. It specifies CASSPYQETQYF.

The rearrangement links TRBV19 to TRBJ1-2, with D unclear. Germline CDR1 LNHDA, CDR2 SQIVND (reference sequence). Trimming shortened V by 6 bases and J by 8 bases, and 16 bases separated the two germline ends. CDR3 length equals 13 residues. The CDR3 bases are TGTGCCAGTAGCCTGACTGGAGGGAGCGGCTACACCTTC. Translation: CASSLTGGSGYTF.

The rearrangement uses TRBV9 and TRBJ1-6; 9 bases align to TRBD1. V trimming: 4 bases; J trimming: 6 bases; junction bases outside the gene matches: 5. Germline-derived CDR1 and CDR2 are SGDLS and YYNGEE. The CDR3 extends over 15 amino acids. CDR3 amino acids: CASSQGTGSNSPLHF. As DNA, the CDR3 is TGTGCCAGCAGCCAGGGGACAGGGAGTAATTCACCCCTCCACTTT.

The V and J genes are TRBV19 and TRBJ2-2; D possibly corresponds to TRBD1 (6 bases). The V gene's germline CDR1 is LNHDA and CDR2 SQIVND (reference sequence). The length of the CDR3 is 14 residues. Trimming stripped 6 bases from V and 7 bases from J, with 15 bases between. The CDR3 protein is CASRKQGGSGELFF. CDR3 sequence (DNA): TGTGCCAGTAGGAAACAGGGTGGCAGCGGGGAGCTGTTTTTT.

V is TRBV2 and J is TRBJ2-7, with D possibly matching TRBD1 (6 bases). Trimming took 0 bases from V and 6 from J, leaving 12 bases between them. The CDR3 extends over 14 amino acids. CDR1 and CDR2 (germline): SNHLY, FYNNEI. Written as DNA, the CDR3 is TGTGCCAGCAGTGAAGCATCATCAGGGGTCGAGCAGTACTTC. It specifies CASSEASSGVEQYF.

The V and J genes are TRBV12-3 or TRBV12-4 and TRBJ1-5; D is undetermined. The germline V and J ends were trimmed by 6 bases and 2 bases, with 8 bases remaining between them. CDR3 length: 13 amino acids. CDR3 coding DNA: TGTGCCAGCAGCACGGGTGGCAATCAGCCCCAGCATTTT. Its translation is CASSTGGNQPQHF.